The 8 T cell receptor beta chains below come from one sample, sequenced in a study of blood T cell repertoires in COVID-19. Clones were sequenced by immunoSEQ multiplex PCR, and TCRdb holds only the in-frame ones, with some missing. In the table there are 120,000 to 150,000 clones, 84% of which are singletons. The specimen was PBMCs or T cells enriched from blood (not recorded which). The receptors derive from a woman in her late teens or twenties who had been exposed to COVID-19.

The chain recombines TRBV29-1 with TRBJ1-1; 9 bases match TRBD1. The trim removed 1 base at V and 3 bases at J, leaving 3 bases unmatched. In germline, CDR1 is SQVTM, CDR2 ANQGSEA. The CDR3 loop spans 14 amino acids. CDR3 DNA: TGCAGCGTTGAAGGAAGGACAGGGGACACTGAAGCTTTCTTT. It is translated as CSVEGRTGDTEAFF.

This clone showed up just once. This chain uses TRBV19 with TRBJ1-6; D is unclear. Trimming pared 5 bases from V and 11 bases from J, leaving 10 bases between. Germline CDR1 is LNHDA and CDR2 is SQIVND (reference sequence). This CDR3 contains 12 residues. CDR3 region: CASSSGSPPLHF. CDR3 coding DNA: TGTGCCAGTAGTTCTGGGAGCCCACCCCTCCACTTT.

The chain links TRBV19 to TRBJ1-5; 9 bases fit TRBD1. Germline values: CDR1 LNHDA, CDR2 SQIVND (reference sequence). This CDR3 has 17 residues. V lost 5 bases to trimming and J lost 0 bases; unmatched junction nucleotides: 8. The CDR3 DNA sequence: TGTGCCAGTAGTCCAGGACAGGGGCGACCTAGCAATCAGCCCCAGCATTTT. It encodes CASSPGQGRPSNQPQHF.

This chain links TRBV18 with TRBJ1-6; the D gene is possibly TRBD1 (6 bases). With 4 bases removed from V and 7 bases from J, the gap between germline ends came to 11 bases. Germline CDR1 and CDR2: KGHSH and LQKENI. This CDR3 region has 14 residues. The CDR3 nucleotides read TGTGCCAGCTCACTCGACAGGAAAAATTCACCCCTCCACTTT. Amino acid sequence: CASSLDRKNSPLHF.

The chain links TRBV7-9 to TRBJ1-2; D is undetermined. The CDR3 has 14 residues. Germline V lookup: CDR1 SEHNR, CDR2 FQNEAQ (reference sequence). The V and J ends lost 5 bases and 0 bases respectively, with 10 bases between them. The DNA for the CDR3 is TGTGCCAGCAGCCCCGGTGTAGCTAACTATGGCTACACCTTC. Its protein is CASSPGVANYGYTF. The full variable domain, rest sourced from reference TRBV7-9 and TRBJ1-2, is DTGVSQNPRHKITKRGQNVTFRCDPISEHNRLYWYRQTLGQGPEFLTYFQNEAQLEKSRLLSDRFSAERPKGSFSTLEIQRTEQGDSAMYLCASSPGVANYGYTFGSGTRLTVV.

V and J are TRBV5-1 and TRBJ1-1; TRBD1 matches 8 bases. CDR1 is SGHRS, CDR2 YFSETQ, per germline. V gave up 3 bases and J gave up 7 bases; unmatched junction bases: 8. The CDR3 has 14 residues. This CDR3 is CASSWDRSSGEAFF. In nucleotides, the CDR3 is TGCGCCAGCAGCTGGGACAGGTCATCAGGTGAAGCTTTCTTT.

The J gene is TRBJ2-7, the V gene TRBV18; D might be TRBD1 (6 bases). CDR1 is KGHSH, CDR2 LQKENI, per germline. The V and J ends lost 3 bases and 6 bases respectively, with 21 bases between them. The length of the CDR3 is 16 residues. The CDR3 sequence is CASSPAVGGQWFEQYF. The CDR3 DNA follows: TGTGCCAGCTCACCCGCTGTAGGGGGTCAATGGTTCGAGCAGTACTTC.

The V gene is TRBV27, the J gene TRBJ2-4; 9 bases align to TRBD1. Germline V lookup: CDR1 MNHEY, CDR2 SMNVEV (reference sequence). J lost 1 base, V lost 4 bases, and 5 bases had no gene match. The CDR3 loop spans 16 amino acids. CDR3 amino acids: CASSSRDREAKNIQYF. The CDR3, as DNA: TGTGCCAGCAGTTCCCGGGACAGGGAGGCCAAAAACATTCAGTACTTC.